This T cell receptor (beta chain) was sequenced in a study of STAT5B mutations in CD4+ large granular lymphocyte leukemia. Measured with immunoSEQ multiplex PCR; TCRdb has only the in-frame clones, and not every one. The table has approximately 30,000 clones, around 80% seen once. Germline CDR1 reads LNHNV; CDR2 reads YYDKDF (reference sequence). The CDR3 covers 15 residues. V was pared by 0 bases and J by 1 base, with 8 bases between. The chain has TRBV15 and TRBJ2-3; no clear D gene. This clonotype originated in a human donor in good health. The sequenced sample was CD4+ T cells from blood buffy coats. The CDR3 reads CATSRDVRGTDTQYF. CDR3 nucleotide sequence: TGTGCCACCAGCAGAGATGTAAGGGGCACAGATACGCAGTATTTT. Full variable domain (remainder filled in from reference TRBV15 and TRBJ2-3): DAMVIQNPRYQVTQFGKPVTLSCSQTLNHNVMYWYQQKSSQAPKLLFHYYDKDFNNEADTPDNFQSRRPNTSFCFLDIRSPGLGDTAMYLCATSRDVRGTDTQYFGPGTRLTVL.